This T cell receptor beta chain comes out of a study of spatial heterogeneity in lung cancer. The overall study: Within raw reads, each unique TCR and UMI combination appeared on average more than ten times.

This clonotype occurred a few times. Regarding time point: sample taken at primary tumor resection. Unsorted whole RNA from tumor, nontumor lung or frozen PBMC underwent sequencing. Single TCR cDNA molecules each had their own unique molecular identifier. TCRdb reprocessed the 5' RACE reads via MiXCR and lists one record per CDR3 protein. The profile shows about 86,000 distinct CDR3 sequences, roughly 13% of them singletons. The CDR3 sequence is 11 residues long. Germline V gene data show CDR1 as SEHNR and CDR2 as FQNEAQ (reference sequence). V was pared by 5 bases and J by 9 bases, with 10 bases between.

The chain recombines TRBV7-9 with TRBJ2-5; D is uncertain. This receptor was taken from a male donor with early-stage non-small cell lung cancer. The source was PBMCs, collected at surgery. CDR3: CASSPLEAQYF. CDR3 DNA sequence: TGTGCCAGCAGCCCCCTCGAGGCCCAGTACTTC.